The TCR beta chain described here comes from a study of T cells after posttransplantation cyclophosphamide. General study findings and limits: TRB clonality was highly associated with recipient CMV seropositivity and reactivation.

This clone was counted between two and nine times. Its antigen is unknown. This CDR3 contains 13 residues. V was trimmed by 4 bases and J by 11 bases, leaving 17 bases between them. Germline CDR1 reads SGHNT; CDR2 reads YENEEA. TCRdb's table, derived via immunoSEQ multiplex PCR, lists solely in-frame clones and lacks some. The profile shows several thousand clones, roughly three quarters of them singletons. Treatment was busulfan-fludarabine conditioning, a marrow graft, and cyclophosphamide on days +3 and +4. This receptor was obtained from a female patient aged 35-55 years who received an allogeneic stem cell transplant from a related donor, was CMV-positive, and had no GVHD. Some T cells may be provided by the graft donor. The rearrangement joins TRBV11-3 to TRBJ1-1; D might be TRBD1 (6 bases). The specimen comprised CD8+ T cells sorted from PBMCs, sampled 950 to 1,200 days after allogeneic stem cell transplant with posttransplant cyclophosphamide. The CDR3: CASSSRSTGWAFF. Written as DNA, the CDR3 is TGTGCCAGCAGCTCCCGCTCAACAGGGTGGGCTTTCTTT.